These 20 T cell receptor beta chains were sequenced from one sample in a study of blood T cell repertoires in COVID-19. Generated by immunoSEQ multiplex PCR, the TCRdb table keeps only in-frame clones and is missing some. This table holds 150,000 to 190,000 clones, roughly four fifths found once. Sample: PBMCs or T cells enriched from blood (not recorded which). These receptors were collected from a man aged 50 or older who had recovered from COVID-19.

V is TRBV7-9 and J is TRBJ1-6; 9 positions match TRBD1. This CDR3 has 15 amino acids. From germline, CDR1 is SEHNR and CDR2 FQNEAQ (reference sequence). After removal of 1 base from V and 7 bases from J, the junction contained 2 bases not matched to a gene. This chain's CDR3 is CASSLEGQGNSPLHF. CDR3 nucleotides: TGTGCCAGCAGCTTAGAAGGACAGGGGAATTCACCCCTCCACTTT.

The genes are TRBV5-6 and TRBJ1-6; no firm D call. Germline-derived CDR1 and CDR2 are SGHDT and YYEEEE. This CDR3 has 13 amino acids. The V end lost 4 bases, the J end lost 8 bases, and 10 bases lay between the germline ends. The DNA for the CDR3 is TGTGCCAGCAGCCTGCTTAGCCATTCACCCCTCCACTTT. Translation gives CASSLLSHSPLHF.

This clone has a single count. This chain uses TRBV5-1 with TRBJ1-1; TRBD1 aligns across 7 bases. This CDR3 has 15 residues. Germline V gene data show CDR1 as SGHRS and CDR2 as YFSETQ. The V gene end was trimmed by 1 base and the J gene end by 5 bases; junction bases not matched to a gene: 8. The CDR3 bases are TGCGCCAGCAGCTTGAACACAGGGGTGGATACTGAAGCTTTCTTT. It yields the protein CASSLNTGVDTEAFF.

The chain joins TRBV25-1 to TRBJ2-1; 7 bases are a match to TRBD1. J lost 14 bases, V lost 1 base, and 8 bases had no gene match. Per germline, CDR1 MGHDK and CDR2 SYGVNS. The CDR3 sequence is 13 residues long. The DNA of the CDR3 is TGTGCCAGCAGTGAATCGACAGGGTGGGAAAAGTTCTTC. The encoded protein is CASSESTGWEKFF. Full variable domain (remainder filled in from reference TRBV25-1 and TRBJ2-1): EADIYQTPRYLVIGTGKKITLECSQTMGHDKMYWYQQDPGMELHLIHYSYGVNSTEKGDLSSESTVSRIRTEHFPLTLESARPSHTSQYLCASSESTGWEKFFGPGTRLTVL.

This clone was observed a few times. This rearrangement joins TRBV15 to TRBJ1-2, with 8 positions matching TRBD1. Unmatched junction bases numbered 6, after V lost 0 bases and J lost 6 bases. Germline CDR1 is LNHNV and CDR2 is YYDKDF (reference sequence). This CDR3 has 15 amino acids. Here the CDR3 DNA reads TGTGCCACCAGCAGAGATCGGACAGGGTCGGATGGCTACACCTTC. This codes for CATSRDRTGSDGYTF.

This clone was observed once. The V call is TRBV3-1 (or the pseudogene TRBV3-2), the J call TRBJ2-3, with 10 bases identical to TRBD2. Trimming cost V 1 base and J 1 base; bases outside gene matches: 8. The CDR3 extends over 18 amino acids. Germline V gene lookup returns CDR1 LGHDT and CDR2 YNNKEL (reference sequence). The CDR3 is CASSQGGSSGGRTDTQYF. CDR3 DNA sequence: TGTGCCAGCAGCCAAGGAGGGAGTAGCGGGGGGCGCACAGATACGCAGTATTTT.

The rearrangement uses TRBV2 and TRBJ1-2; D uncertain. CDR1 is SNHLY, CDR2 FYNNEI, per germline. The V gene lost 8 bases and the J gene lost 6 bases, with 16 bases spanning the gap. The CDR3 is made up of 13 amino acids. CDR3 in DNA: TGTGCCAGCGACCCGGGGTATGGGGATGGCTACACCTTC. Its protein product is CASDPGYGDGYTF.

The CDR3, as DNA: TGTGCCAGCTCACTAGGGACTTCCTACAATGAGCAGTTCTTC. Residues: CASSLGTSYNEQFF. This chain joins TRBV18 and TRBJ2-1, with a possible D match to TRBD2 (6 bases). CDR3 size: 14 residues. Germline CDR1 reads KGHSH; CDR2 reads LQKENI. Trimming pared 4 bases from V and 1 base from J, leaving 8 bases between.

The chain links TRBV3-1 (or the pseudogene TRBV3-2) to TRBJ1-6; a weak D match, TRBD1 (5 bases). CDR3 length equals 14 residues. CDR1 LGHDT and CDR2 YNNKEL come from the germline V gene (reference sequence). V lost 4 bases and J lost 8, with 12 bases in between. In DNA, the CDR3 is TGTGCCAGCAGCCGCCCGGGACTTCATTCACCCCTCCACTTT. Translated, it gives CASSRPGLHSPLHF.

The V call is TRBV19, the J call TRBJ1-2, with D hard to call. Germline loops: CDR1 LNHDA, CDR2 SQIVND (reference sequence). The length of the CDR3 is 13 residues. Trimming took 11 bases from V and 8 from J, leaving 21 bases between them. CDR3 region: CAQDEGALGGYTF. DNA of the CDR3: TGTGCCCAAGATGAGGGCGCCCTGGGGGGCTACACCTTC.

The chain carries TRBV7-2 and TRBJ1-5; the D is unclear. The CDR3 consists of 12 residues. From germline, CDR1 is SGHTA and CDR2 FQGNSA. V was clipped by 5 bases and J by 11 bases, with 13 bases between them. In DNA form, the CDR3 reads TGTGCCAGCAGCCTCGGCCGGGGAGCCCAGCATTTT. As protein: CASSLGRGAQHF.

The chain combines TRBV5-4 with TRBJ1-2; D might be TRBD1 (6 bases). Per germline, CDR1 SGHNT and CDR2 YYREEE (reference sequence). This CDR3 has 12 residues. Trimming shortened V by 2 bases and J by 5 bases, and 7 bases separated the two germline ends. The CDR3 sequence: CASSFTGYGYTF. The CDR3 bases are TGTGCCAGCAGCTTCACAGGGTATGGCTACACCTTC. Full variable domain (missing parts from reference TRBV5-4 and TRBJ1-2): ETGVTQSPTHLIKTRGQQVTLRCSSQSGHNTVSWYQQALGQGPQFIFQYYREEENGRGNFPPRFSGLQFPNYSSELNVNALELDDSALYLCASSFTGYGYTFGSGTRLTVV.

This clone was observed a handful of times. The chain couples TRBV7-2 to TRBJ1-1, with D maybe TRBD1 (5 bases). The CDR3 loop spans 16 amino acids. The V gene lost 1 base and the J gene lost 4 bases, with 16 bases spanning the gap. Germline V CDR1 and CDR2: SGHTA, FQGNSA. CDR3 sequence (DNA): TGTGCCAGCAGCTTAGATGGGGCATTGTTCGGCACTGAAGCTTTCTTT. Residues: CASSLDGALFGTEAFF.

V and J are TRBV13 and TRBJ1-1, with 7 bases aligning to TRBD1. Germline V gene data show CDR1 as PRHDT and CDR2 as FYEKMQ (reference sequence). With V trimmed by 4 bases and J by 7 bases, 15 bases remained unmatched. The CDR3 is 16 amino acids. CDR3 loop: CASSSTPYRGENEAFF. CDR3 nucleotides: TGTGCCAGCAGCTCCACCCCCTACAGGGGTGAAAATGAAGCTTTCTTT.

This clone has a handful of counts. The V and J genes are TRBV5-5 and TRBJ1-1; 12 nucleotides line up with TRBD1. Germline values: CDR1 SGHKS, CDR2 YYEKEE (reference sequence). The V gene end was trimmed by 5 bases and the J gene end by 2 bases; junction bases not matched to a gene: 13. The CDR3 contains 18 residues. In DNA form, the CDR3 reads TGTGCCAGCAGTTTTCTTTCCGGGACAGGGGGCCTCAACACTGAAGCTTTCTTT. Encoded protein: CASSFLSGTGGLNTEAFF.

This rearrangement joins TRBV4-2 to TRBJ2-5, with D tentatively TRBD1 (5 bases). CDR1 is LGHNA, CDR2 YNFKEQ, per germline. There are 16 residues in the CDR3. V lost 0 bases and J lost 2, with 13 bases in between. The CDR3 here is CASSQDSQGGQETQYF. Written as DNA, the CDR3 is TGTGCCAGCAGCCAAGATTCCCAGGGCGGACAAGAGACCCAGTACTTC.

The J gene is TRBJ1-6, the V gene TRBV11-3, with a weak D call TRBD1 (6 bases). The ends were cut back, 5 bases at V and 0 bases at J, with 14 bases in the middle. The CDR3 consists of 17 residues. CDR1 and CDR2 (germline): SGHNT, YENEEA. The CDR3 nucleotides read TGTGCCAGCAGCGTCCGACAGGACACCTCCTATAATTCACCCCTCCACTTT. Its translation: CASSVRQDTSYNSPLHF.

This clone was seen more than once but under ten times. The chain joins TRBV6-5 to TRBJ1-5, with 7 nucleotides matching TRBD1. This CDR3 spans 13 amino acids. After removal of 5 bases from V and 10 bases from J, the junction contained 8 bases not matched to a gene. CDR1 and CDR2 (germline): MNHEY, SVGAGI. CDR3 sequence reads: CASSQTGIIPQHF. CDR3 DNA: TGTGCCAGCAGTCAGACAGGGATAATACCCCAGCATTTT.

This chain joins TRBV13 and TRBJ1-5; no definite D call. V was pared by 3 bases and J by 1 base, with 4 bases between. The V gene's germline CDR1 is PRHDT and CDR2 FYEKMQ (reference sequence). This CDR3 is 13 amino acids long. The CDR3 is CASSFRSNQPQHF. CDR3 DNA sequence: TGTGCCAGCAGCTTTCGGAGCAATCAGCCCCAGCATTTT. Together with reference TRBV13 and TRBJ1-5, the CDR3 gives the full variable domain: AAGVIQSPRHLIKEKRETATLKCYPIPRHDTVYWYQQGPGQDPQFLISFYEKMQSDKGSIPDRFSAQQFSDYHSELNMSSLELGDSALYFCASSFRSNQPQHFGDGTRLSIL.

This clone was seen a handful of times. This chain joins TRBV9 and TRBJ1-4, with 10 bases aligning to TRBD1. The V and J ends lost 3 bases and 9 bases, in that order; junction bases with no gene match: 11. The CDR3 length is 16 residues. In germline, CDR1 is SGDLS, CDR2 YYNGEE. The CDR3 nucleotides read TGTGCCAGCAGCGCTCGTTCCGGGACAGGGGTCCAAAAACTGTTTTTT. This encodes CASSARSGTGVQKLFF.